A selection of T cell receptor beta chains follows, all from one sample in a study of blood T cell repertoires in COVID-19. Produced via immunoSEQ multiplex PCR; TCRdb's table is partial and in-frame only. The sample lists roughly 220,000 clones, around 83% occurring once. Sample: PBMCs or T cells enriched from blood (not recorded which). Source of these receptors: a middle-aged woman who had recovered from COVID-19. CDR3s include the opening cysteine and the closing phenylalanine or tryptophan. D genes are given only for firm matches. Size values are once, few and many counts, or a class for expanded clones, and some rows have none.

size	J	V	D	CDR3	DNA
.	TRBJ2-4	TRBV6-5	.	CASSKQALAKNIQYF	TGTGCCAGCAGTAAACAGGCTCTAGCCAAAAACATTCAGTACTTC
.	TRBJ1-1	TRBV20-1	.	CSADYITAFF	TGCAGTGCCGATTACATCACAGCTTTCTTT
once	TRBJ2-5	TRBV2	.	CASSVEQYQETQYF	TGTGCCAGCAGTGTCGAACAGTACCAAGAGACCCAGTACTTC
.	TRBJ2-7	TRBV7-3	TRBD1	CASSRSGTGYFVSSYEQYF	TGTGCCAGCAGCCGATCCGGGACAGGGTATTTTGTAAGCTCCTACGAGCAGTACTTC
.	TRBJ1-6	TRBV5-6	TRBD1	CASSATGVGSPLHF	TGTGCCAGCAGCGCGACAGGGGTCGGATCACCCCTCCACTTT
.	TRBJ1-2	TRBV4-1	.	CASSQVGRGGYTF	TGCGCCAGCAGCCAAGTGGGTAGAGGTGGCTACACCTTC
.	TRBJ2-3	TRBV24-1	TRBD2	CATSDRGGTDTQYF	TGTGCCACCAGTGATCGCGGGGGAACAGATACGCAGTATTTT
few	TRBJ2-6	TRBV30	.	CALSSRSGANVLTF	TGTGCCCTATCATCCCGCTCTGGGGCCAACGTCCTGACTTTC
.	TRBJ2-1	TRBV19	TRBD2	CASSKPGLAGVRYNEQFF	TGTGCCAGTAGTAAACCGGGACTAGCGGGAGTTCGCTACAATGAGCAGTTCTTC
.	TRBJ1-1	TRBV14	.	CASSRNRQDTEAFF	TGTGCCAGCAGCCGCAACCGACAGGACACTGAAGCTTTCTTT
few	TRBJ2-3	TRBV28	TRBD2	CASSLRLAGDTQYF	TGTGCCAGCAGTTTGAGACTAGCAGGCGATACGCAGTATTTT
few	TRBJ2-1	TRBV9	TRBD2	CASSSRRTSGRNEQFF	TGTGCCAGCAGCTCGCGCCGGACTAGCGGCCGCAATGAGCAGTTCTTC
few	TRBJ2-2	TRBV19	.	CASSIAGRTGELFF	TGTGCCAGTAGTATAGCTGGGAGGACCGGGGAGCTGTTTTTT
.	TRBJ2-1	TRBV9	.	CASSVGSAPYNEQFF	TGTGCCAGCAGCGTAGGGTCAGCGCCGTACAATGAGCAGTTCTTC
once	TRBJ1-2	TRBV14	.	CASSPRVDYGYTF	TGTGCCAGCAGCCCCCGGGTCGACTATGGCTACACCTTC
.	TRBJ1-1	TRBV2	.	CASKRLFLNTEAFF	TGTGCCAGCAAGCGTTTATTCTTGAACACTGAAGCTTTCTTT
.	TRBJ1-1	TRBV5-1	.	CASSWTDQMNTEAFF	TGCGCCAGCAGCTGGACAGACCAAATGAACACTGAAGCTTTCTTT
.	TRBJ2-1	TRBV6-5	TRBD2	CASRKGLAGINEQFF	TGTGCCAGCAGGAAAGGACTAGCGGGAATCAATGAGCAGTTCTTC
.	TRBJ2-1	TRBV19	TRBD2	CASSASLAGEIGEQFF	TGTGCCAGTAGTGCCTCACTAGCGGGAGAGATCGGGGAGCAGTTCTTC
.	TRBJ1-3	TRBV9	TRBD1	CASSPAGQGIGNTIYF	TGTGCCAGCAGCCCCGCGGGACAGGGAATAGGAAACACCATATATTTT
.	TRBJ2-1	TRBV9	TRBD2	CASSVGAGGFDEQFF	TGTGCCAGCAGCGTGGGAGCGGGAGGGTTCGATGAGCAGTTCTTC
.	TRBJ1-5	TRBV7-2	TRBD1	CASSLVPTGRLGSNQPQHF	TGTGCCAGCAGCTTAGTACCGACAGGGAGGCTCGGTAGCAATCAGCCCCAGCATTTT
.	TRBJ1-5	TRBV3-1/TRBV3-2	.	CASSQARDQPQHF	TGTGCCAGCAGCCAAGCGCGGGATCAGCCCCAGCATTTT
.	TRBJ2-7	TRBV18	TRBD1	CASGTGEWVEQYF	TGTGCCAGCGGGACAGGGGAATGGGTGGAGCAGTACTTC
.	TRBJ1-2	TRBV27	TRBD1	CASSSGTGGGIGYGYTF	TGTGCCAGCAGTTCAGGGACAGGGGGAGGTATTGGGTATGGCTACACCTTC
.	TRBJ2-5	TRBV29-1	.	CSVERSYRQETQYF	TGCAGCGTTGAACGGTCCTACCGACAAGAGACCCAGTACTTC
.	TRBJ2-1	TRBV7-8	TRBD2	CASSLFGSGSRNEQFF	TGTGCCAGCAGCTTATTCGGGAGCGGGAGTCGCAATGAGCAGTTCTTC
.	TRBJ2-1	TRBV6-2/TRBV6-3	TRBD2	CASSFPPGLAGPKEFF	TGTGCCAGCAGTTTCCCCCCGGGACTAGCGGGGCCTAAGGAGTTCTTC
.	TRBJ1-1	TRBV5-4	TRBD1	CASSLRTGGYTEAFF	TGTGCCAGCAGCCTCCGGACAGGGGGGTACACTGAAGCTTTCTTT
.	TRBJ1-6	TRBV2	.	CASSDQGNAYNSPLHF	TGTGCCAGCAGTGACCAGGGGAACGCCTATAATTCACCCCTCCACTTT
once	TRBJ1-1	TRBV28	.	CASTLTRQNTEAFF	TGTGCCAGCACTCTAACCCGACAGAACACTGAAGCTTTCTTT
.	TRBJ1-3	TRBV9	.	CASSVGTSGNTIYF	TGTGCCAGCAGCGTCGGGACATCTGGAAACACCATATATTTT
few	TRBJ2-4	TRBV14	.	CASSPSKNIQYF	TGTGCCAGCAGCCCCTCCAAAAACATTCAGTACTTC